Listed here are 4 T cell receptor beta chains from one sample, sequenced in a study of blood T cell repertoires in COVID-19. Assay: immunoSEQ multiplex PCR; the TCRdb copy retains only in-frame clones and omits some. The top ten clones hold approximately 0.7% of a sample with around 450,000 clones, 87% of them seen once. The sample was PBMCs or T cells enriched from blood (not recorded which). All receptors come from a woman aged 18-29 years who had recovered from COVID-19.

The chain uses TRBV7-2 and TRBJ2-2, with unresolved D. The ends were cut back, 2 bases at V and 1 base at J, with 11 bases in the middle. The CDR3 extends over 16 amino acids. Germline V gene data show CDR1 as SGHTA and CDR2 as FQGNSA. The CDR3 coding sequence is TGTGCCAGCAGCTTAAATACGGTTCGGAACACCGGGGAGCTGTTTTTT. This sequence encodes CASSLNTVRNTGELFF.

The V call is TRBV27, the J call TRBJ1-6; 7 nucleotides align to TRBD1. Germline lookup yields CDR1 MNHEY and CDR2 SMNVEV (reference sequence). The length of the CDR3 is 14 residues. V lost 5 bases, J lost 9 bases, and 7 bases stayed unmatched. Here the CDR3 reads CASSPGQLFSPLHF. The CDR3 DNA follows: TGTGCCAGCAGTCCGGGACAGCTTTTTTCACCCCTCCACTTT.

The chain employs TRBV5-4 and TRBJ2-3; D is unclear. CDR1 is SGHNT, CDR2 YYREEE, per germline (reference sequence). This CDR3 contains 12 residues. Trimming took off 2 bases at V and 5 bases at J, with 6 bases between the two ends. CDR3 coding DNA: TGTGCCAGCAGCTTTCAAAAAGATACGCAGTATTTT. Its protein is CASSFQKDTQYF.

CDR3 bases: TGTGCCAGCAGTGACCCGAGACAGGGGGGAAACATTCAGTACTTC. It codes for CASSDPRQGGNIQYF. V usage is TRBV25-1 and J usage is TRBJ2-4, with 9 positions matching TRBD1. The CDR3 totals 15 residues. J gave up 6 bases and V 3 bases, and 6 bases lay outside the gene matches. Per the germline V gene, CDR1 is MGHDK and CDR2 is SYGVNS. Using reference TRBV25-1 and TRBJ2-4 for the parts outside the CDR3, the full variable domain is EADIYQTPRYLVIGTGKKITLECSQTMGHDKMYWYQQDPGMELHLIHYSYGVNSTEKGDLSSESTVSRIRTEHFPLTLESARPSHTSQYLCASSDPRQGGNIQYFGAGTRLSVL.